This TCR beta chain emerged from a study of PD-1 blockade in mismatch repair-deficient tumors. About this clone: The antigen is not known.

A few pembrolizumab responders had their TCRs sequenced. Sequenced by immunoSEQ multiplex PCR; TCRdb stores in-frame clones only, minus some. This table holds under 25,000 clones, around 79% found once. Points from the study as a whole: Tumor-resident clones, often absent from pretreatment blood, expanded after pembrolizumab and then contracted.

Germline CDR1 and CDR2: SGHRS and YFSETQ. V was cut by 4 bases and J by 1 base, with 8 bases left in between. There are 13 residues in the CDR3. The TCR was taken from an adult with mismatch repair-deficient cancer. The chain links TRBV5-1 to TRBJ1-1, with unresolved D. The material sequenced was PBMCs, taken 52 weeks after starting pembrolizumab. The CDR3 DNA reads as TGCGCCAGCAGCCGAGTATCGAACACTGAAGCTTTCTTT. It encodes CASSRVSNTEAFF.